Listed below are T cell receptor beta chains from one sample, sequenced in a study of cytomegalovirus exposure and HLA in healthy donors. Sequenced by immunoSEQ multiplex PCR; TCRdb stores in-frame clones only, minus some. The sample consists of 130,000 to 150,000 clones, roughly 64% of them appearing once. Input material: PBMCs. Receptors were obtained from a woman in her twenties or thirties in good health and CMV-seropositive. The CDR3 runs from the conserved cysteine through the conserved F or W. Fields, in order: V gene, CDR3 length, D gene, clone size, J gene, CDR3 DNA, CDR3 protein. The D gene is left open where the match is weak. Where a row states a size, it is once, few, many or the class of an expanded clone; other rows omit it.

>TRBV6-6|14|.|.|TRBJ2-2
TGTGCCAGCAGTTACTCGGGACTCACCGGGGAGCTGTTTTTT
CASSYSGLTGELFF
>TRBV5-1|15|.|.|TRBJ1-1
TGCGCCAGCAGCTTGGGGCCGGGGAGGAACACTGAAGCTTTCTTT
CASSLGPGRNTEAFF
>TRBV7-9|13|.|.|TRBJ2-7
TGTGCCAGCAGCTCCGGGATCTACTACGAGCAGTACTTC
CASSSGIYYEQYF
>TRBV30|12|.|.|TRBJ1-5
TGTGCCTGGAGTCAGGATAATCAGCCCCAGCATTTT
CAWSQDNQPQHF
>TRBV6-6|16|TRBD2|.|TRBJ2-5
TGTGCCAGCAGTTACGGGGTAGCGGGGGCCCAAGAGACCCAGTACTTC
CASSYGVAGAQETQYF
>TRBV4-1|14|.|.|TRBJ1-5
TGCGCCAGCAGCCAACTGGGACTCAATCAGCCCCAGCATTTT
CASSQLGLNQPQHF
>TRBV6-1|13|TRBD1|.|TRBJ2-2
TGTGCCAGCCGTGCAGGGGGCACCGGGGAGCTGTTTTTT
CASRAGGTGELFF
>TRBV28|15|.|.|TRBJ1-4
TGTGCCAGCAGCCCCTTGGGGGCCACTAATGAAAAACTGTTTTTT
CASSPLGATNEKLFF
>TRBV28|13|.|.|TRBJ1-2
TGTGCCATTTCCCAGGGGTCCGGCGTGGGGGACACCTTC
CAISQGSGVGDTF
>TRBV30|13|.|.|TRBJ1-5
TGTGCCGTCTCAGGGATTGGTAATCAGCCCCAGCATTTT
CAVSGIGNQPQHF
>TRBV10-3|12|.|.|TRBJ1-2
TGTGCCATCAGTGAGTCGGAGTATGGCTACACCTTC
CAISESEYGYTF
>TRBV7-9|13|.|.|TRBJ1-6
TGTGCCAGCAGCTTTGAACAGGTTTCACCCCTCCACTTT
CASSFEQVSPLHF
>TRBV5-1|15|TRBD2|.|TRBJ2-5
TGCGCCAGCAGCTTGGGGACTAGCAAAAAAGAGACCCAGTACTTC
CASSLGTSKKETQYF
>TRBV25-1|15|TRBD2|.|TRBJ2-1
TGTGCCAGCAGCGACACTAGCGGGGCCTTCAATGAGCAGTTCTTC
CASSDTSGAFNEQFF
>TRBV28|13|.|.|TRBJ2-2
TGTGCCAGCAGTTTTGCGGGGACCGGGGAGCTGTTTTTT
CASSFAGTGELFF
>TRBV28|13|.|.|TRBJ1-1
TGTGCCAGCAGTTCCGGACAGCCGCGCGGAGCTTTCTTT
CASSSGQPRGAFF
>TRBV10-1|15|TRBD1|medium-sized|TRBJ2-7
TGCGCCAGCAGTGACATAGACAGGGAAATCCACGAGCAGTACTTC
CASSDIDREIHEQYF
>TRBV11-2|14|.|few|TRBJ1-2
TGTGCCAGCAGCCGAGGTGTGGGGCTATATGGCTACACCTTC
CASSRGVGLYGYTF
>TRBV6-5|14|.|.|TRBJ2-7
TGTGCCAGCAGTTTACACCGCCAATCCTACGAGCAGTACTTC
CASSLHRQSYEQYF
>TRBV4-1|16|.|.|TRBJ2-7
TGCGCCAGCAGCCATCAGATCCGCAGGGCGGTCCACGAGCAGTACTTC
CASSHQIRRAVHEQYF
>TRBV27|15|TRBD1|.|TRBJ2-7
TGTGCCAGCAGTACTTCCGGGACAGGGTCTTACGAGCAGTACTTC
CASSTSGTGSYEQYF
>TRBV10-3|15|TRBD1|.|TRBJ1-1
TGTGCCATCAGGGGCCAGGGACAGGGGGACACTGAAGCTTTCTTT
CAIRGQGQGDTEAFF
>TRBV30|15|TRBD1|.|TRBJ2-7
TGTGCCTGGAGTGTACTGAGGGGGCCCTCCTACGAGCAGTACTTC
CAWSVLRGPSYEQYF
>TRBV6-1|15|.|.|TRBJ1-1
TGTGCCAGCAGTCACGGACCCGGAGGGAACACTGAAGCTTTCTTT
CASSHGPGGNTEAFF
>TRBV2|14|TRBD1|.|TRBJ1-2
TGTGCCAGCAGTGCATTGGGACAGGGGTATGGCTACACCTTC
CASSALGQGYGYTF
>TRBV6-5|15|TRBD1|few|TRBJ1-5
TGTGCCAGCAGTAAGACCGGGACAGGGAGTGAGCCCCAGCATTTT
CASSKTGTGSEPQHF
>TRBV5-4|12|.|.|TRBJ1-2
TGTGCCAGCAGCTTGCCAGGGAATGGCTACACCTTC
CASSLPGNGYTF
>TRBV7-9|16|TRBD2|.|TRBJ2-2
TGTGCCAGCAGCCCGAGGCCGGGACTAGCAACCGGGGAGCTGTTTTTT
CASSPRPGLATGELFF
>TRBV10-3|13|.|.|TRBJ2-5
TGTGCCATCAGTGGAGACAGTAGTGAGACCCAGTACTTC
CAISGDSSETQYF
>TRBV2|13|.|.|TRBJ2-1
TGTGCCAGCAGTGGAGGGAGAGTCAATGAGCAGTTCTTC
CASSGGRVNEQFF
>TRBV5-1|15|.|.|TRBJ2-7
TGCGCCAGCAGCTTGGTCTCCGGACAGCCTTACGAGCAGTACTTC
CASSLVSGQPYEQYF
>TRBV5-4|13|TRBD2|once|TRBJ2-7
TGTGCCAGCAGCGGCGGGGGCTCCTACGAGCAGTACTTC
CASSGGGSYEQYF
>TRBV6-5|15|.|.|TRBJ1-3
TGTGCCAGCAGCATAAACGGGGCGGGGGGAAACACCATATATTTT
CASSINGAGGNTIYF